The clone carrying this TCR beta chain has more than one count but fewer than ten. Its antigen is unknown. These data belong to a study of blood T cells in healthy people across ages. The CDR3 spans 16 residues. Germline CDR1 reads LGHNA; CDR2 reads YNFKEQ. V lost 0 bases to trimming and J lost 5 bases; unmatched junction nucleotides: 9. Primers used in a second PCR of about 6 to 11 cycles were a sample-barcoded 5' primer and a J-beta primer mix. TCRdb fed the 5' RACE reads into MiXCR, producing one record per CDR3 protein. The sample shows about 680,000 distinct CDR3 sequences, roughly 49% of them seen only once. Study-wide findings and caveats: Older age coincided with a roughly linear decline in TCR beta diversity per million T cells.

A minimum of 6.5 million PBMCs was isolated per sample. Per individual sample, total RNA of at least 5 micrograms was extracted. Sequencing was done on a sample of blood. The chain joins TRBV4-2 to TRBJ2-5; 7 nucleotides match TRBD2. The receptor's source is a woman aged 60 to 75 in good health. CDR3 in DNA: TGTGCCAGCAGCCAAGATGGGGGGAGGGAATCCGAGACCCAGTACTTC. Its protein is CASSQDGGRESETQYF.